Following are 4 T cell receptor beta chains from one sample sequenced in a study of Ad26.COV2.S vaccination and SARS-CoV-2 variants. Treatment denoted: roughly 20 received Ad26.COV2.S at low or high dose, single or two shots; 5 received placebo; per-sample allocation not given. Specimens were obtained on day 63 following the first vaccine or placebo injection. TCRdb keeps only in-frame clones here, not all; method: immunoSEQ multiplex PCR. There are a few hundred thousand clones in the sample; around nine tenths occur only once, and over 1.5% lies in the top ten. The sequencing used peripheral blood, collected in a trial of Ad26.COV2.S vaccine versus placebo. These receptors all stem from a person between 18 and 65 years old who received the Ad26.COV2.S COVID-19 vaccine or a placebo.

The rearrangement uses TRBV28 and TRBJ1-1; a possible D gene is TRBD1 (5 bases). CDR1 and CDR2 (germline): MDHEN, SYDVKM. Trimming removed 6 bases from V and 0 bases from J, with 11 bases in between. The CDR3 is 14 residues long. For the CDR3, the DNA is TGTGCCAGCAGGGCTCAGACAGTGAACACTGAAGCTTTCTTT. The encoded protein is CASRAQTVNTEAFF.

The chain's CDR3 is CSALRRYEQFF. In DNA form, the CDR3 reads TGCAGTGCCCTCCGGAGATATGAGCAGTTCTTC. The genes are TRBV20-1 and TRBJ2-1, with D unresolved. Germline V gives CDR1 DFQATT, CDR2 SNEGSKA (reference sequence). Trimming took off 6 bases at V and 8 bases at J, with 11 bases between the two ends. The CDR3 is made up of 11 amino acids.

The chain has TRBV19 and TRBJ1-1, with TRBD1 identical over 11 bases. The CDR3 runs 14 residues. The ends lost 6 bases at V and 5 bases at J; junction bases unmatched: 5. The V gene's germline CDR1 is LNHDA and CDR2 SQIVND (reference sequence). CDR3 amino acids: CASRWDRGSTEAFF. The CDR3 nucleotides are TGTGCCAGTAGATGGGACAGGGGGTCGACTGAAGCTTTCTTT.

The chain is built from TRBV27 and TRBJ2-7; unclear D gene. The CDR3 extends over 17 amino acids. Germline CDR1 MNHEY, CDR2 SMNVEV (reference sequence). The V gene lost 2 bases and the J gene lost 0 bases, with 17 bases spanning the gap. CDR3 region: CASSLVHPSAISYEQYF. The CDR3 nucleotides are TGTGCCAGCAGTTTAGTACATCCCAGCGCGATCTCCTACGAGCAGTACTTC.